This T cell receptor (beta chain) was sequenced in a study of blood T cell repertoires in COVID-19. Study summary: From the United States, Italy and Spain came samples of acute and convalescent COVID-19. T cells, B-cell-depleted T cells, or PBMCs provided the cDNA or gDNA that served as material.

This clone was seen only a few times. Produced via immunoSEQ multiplex PCR; TCRdb's table is partial and in-frame only. The repertoire holds some 10,000 clones, with nearly 90% as singletons. CDR1 MNHNS and CDR2 SASEGT come from the germline V gene. The germline V and J ends were trimmed by 3 bases and 6 bases, with 15 bases remaining between them. This CDR3 spans 14 amino acids. Sequencing was carried out using peripheral blood. This receptor was taken from a human donor in a cohort sampled during active COVID-19. V gene TRBV6-1 combines with J gene TRBJ2-7; no clear D gene. In DNA form, the CDR3 reads TGTGCCAGCAGTGATCAGGTAATGTTCTCCGAGCAGTACTTC. Translated: CASSDQVMFSEQYF.